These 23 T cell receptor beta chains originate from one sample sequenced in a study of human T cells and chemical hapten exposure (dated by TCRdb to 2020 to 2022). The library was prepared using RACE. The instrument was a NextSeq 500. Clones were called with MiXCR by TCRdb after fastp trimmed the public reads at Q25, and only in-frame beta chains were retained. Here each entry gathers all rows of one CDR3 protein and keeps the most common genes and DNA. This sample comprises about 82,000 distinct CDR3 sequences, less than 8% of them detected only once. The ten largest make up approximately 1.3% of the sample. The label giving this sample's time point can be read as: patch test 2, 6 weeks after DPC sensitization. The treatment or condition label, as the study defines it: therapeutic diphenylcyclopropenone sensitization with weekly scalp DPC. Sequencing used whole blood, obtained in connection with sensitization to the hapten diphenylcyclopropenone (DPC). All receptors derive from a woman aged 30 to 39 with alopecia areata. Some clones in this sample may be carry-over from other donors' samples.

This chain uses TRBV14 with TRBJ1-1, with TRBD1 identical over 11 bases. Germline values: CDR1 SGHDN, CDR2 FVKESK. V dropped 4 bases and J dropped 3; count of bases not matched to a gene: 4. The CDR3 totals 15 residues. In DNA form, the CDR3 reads TGTGCCAGCAGCCGCCTGGGACAGGGGGACACTGAAGCTTTCTTT. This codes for CASSRLGQGDTEAFF.

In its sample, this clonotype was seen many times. CDR3 in DNA: TGTGCCAGCTCATCAAGAGAGGCAGGGCGCGGCACAGATACGCAGTATTTT. Encoded protein: CASSSREAGRGTDTQYF. The chain joins TRBV6-6 to TRBJ2-3; maybe TRBD1 (5 bases). This CDR3 is built from 17 residues. Germline V gives CDR1 MNHNY, CDR2 SVGAGI (reference sequence). Trimming took 8 bases from V and 1 from J, leaving 22 bases between them.

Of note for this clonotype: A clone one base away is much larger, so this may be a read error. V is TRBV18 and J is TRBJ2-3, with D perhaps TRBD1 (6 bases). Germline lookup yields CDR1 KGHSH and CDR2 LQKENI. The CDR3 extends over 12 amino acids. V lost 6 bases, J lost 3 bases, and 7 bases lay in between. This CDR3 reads CASSQGTDTQYF. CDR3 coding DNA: TGTGCCAGCTCCCAGGGGACAGATACGCAGTATTTT.

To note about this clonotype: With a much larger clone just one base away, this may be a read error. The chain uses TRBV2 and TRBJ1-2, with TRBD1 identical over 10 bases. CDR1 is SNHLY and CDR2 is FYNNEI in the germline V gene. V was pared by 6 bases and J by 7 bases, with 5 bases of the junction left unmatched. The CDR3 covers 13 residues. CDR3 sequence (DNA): TGTGCCAGCAGGGAGGACAGGGGGAGTGGCTACACCTTC. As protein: CASREDRGSGYTF.

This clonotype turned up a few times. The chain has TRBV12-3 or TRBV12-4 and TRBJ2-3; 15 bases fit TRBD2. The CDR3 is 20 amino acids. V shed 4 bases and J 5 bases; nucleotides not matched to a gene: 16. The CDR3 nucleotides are TGTGCCAGCAGTTCTCCGGGACTAGCGGGGGGTTTTGGGTGGCGAGATACGCAGTATTTT. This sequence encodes CASSSPGLAGGFGWRDTQYF.

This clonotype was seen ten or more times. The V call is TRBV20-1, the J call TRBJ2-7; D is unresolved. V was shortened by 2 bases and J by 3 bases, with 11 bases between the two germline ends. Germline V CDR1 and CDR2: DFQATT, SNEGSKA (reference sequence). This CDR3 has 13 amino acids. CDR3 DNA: TGCAGTGCTAGATCAGCTTACCACTACGAGCAGTACTTC. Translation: CSARSAYHYEQYF.

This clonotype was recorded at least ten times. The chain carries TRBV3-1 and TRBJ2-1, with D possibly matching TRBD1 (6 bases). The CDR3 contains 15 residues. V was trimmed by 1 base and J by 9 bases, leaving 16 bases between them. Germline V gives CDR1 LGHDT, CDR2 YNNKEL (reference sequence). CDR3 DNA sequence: TGTGCCAGCAGCCAAGGTCCGCGGACAGCCCCTGAGCAGTTCTTC. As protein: CASSQGPRTAPEQFF.

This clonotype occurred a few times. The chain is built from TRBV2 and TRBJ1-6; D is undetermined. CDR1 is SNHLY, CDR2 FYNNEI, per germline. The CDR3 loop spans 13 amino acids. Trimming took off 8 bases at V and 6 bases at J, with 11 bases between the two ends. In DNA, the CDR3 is TGTGCCAGCTGGTTAAGCGTTAATTCACCCCTCCACTTT. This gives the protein CASWLSVNSPLHF.

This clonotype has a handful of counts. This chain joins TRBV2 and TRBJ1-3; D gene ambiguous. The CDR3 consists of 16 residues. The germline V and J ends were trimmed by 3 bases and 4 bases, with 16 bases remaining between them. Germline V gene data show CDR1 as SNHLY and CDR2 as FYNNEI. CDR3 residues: CASSEGRYREGNTIYF. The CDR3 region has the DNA TGTGCCAGCAGTGAGGGCCGGTACAGAGAGGGAAACACCATATATTTT.

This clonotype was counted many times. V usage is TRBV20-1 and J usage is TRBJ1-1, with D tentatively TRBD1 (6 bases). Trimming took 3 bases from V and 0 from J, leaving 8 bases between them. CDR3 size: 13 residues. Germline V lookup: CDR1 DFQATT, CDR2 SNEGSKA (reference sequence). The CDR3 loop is CSARGGMNTEAFF. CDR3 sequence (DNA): TGCAGTGCTAGGGGGGGCATGAACACTGAAGCTTTCTTT.

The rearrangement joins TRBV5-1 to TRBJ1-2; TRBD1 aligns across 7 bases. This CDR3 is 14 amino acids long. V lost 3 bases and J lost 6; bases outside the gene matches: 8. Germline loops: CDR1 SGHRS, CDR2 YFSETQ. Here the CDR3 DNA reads TGCGCCAGCAGCTGGGACAGACCTCACGATGGCTACACCTTC. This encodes CASSWDRPHDGYTF.

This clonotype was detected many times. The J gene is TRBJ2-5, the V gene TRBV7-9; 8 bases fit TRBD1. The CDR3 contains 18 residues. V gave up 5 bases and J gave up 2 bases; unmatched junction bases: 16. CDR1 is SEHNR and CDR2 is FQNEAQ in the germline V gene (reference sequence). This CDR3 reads CASSRKGADRVRQETQYF. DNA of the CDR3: TGTGCCAGCAGCCGTAAGGGGGCGGACAGGGTTCGTCAAGAGACCCAGTACTTC.

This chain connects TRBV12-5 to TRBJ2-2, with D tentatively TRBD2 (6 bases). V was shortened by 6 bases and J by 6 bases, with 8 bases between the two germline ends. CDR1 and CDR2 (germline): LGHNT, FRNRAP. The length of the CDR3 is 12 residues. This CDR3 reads CASGEGAGELFF. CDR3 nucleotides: TGTGCTAGTGGGGAGGGCGCCGGGGAGCTGTTTTTT.

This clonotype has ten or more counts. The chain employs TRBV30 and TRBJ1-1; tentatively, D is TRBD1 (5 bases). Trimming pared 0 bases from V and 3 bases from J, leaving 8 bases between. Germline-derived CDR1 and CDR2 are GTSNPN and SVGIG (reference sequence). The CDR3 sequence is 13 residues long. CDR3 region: CAWSVRGYTEAFF. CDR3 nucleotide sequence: TGTGCCTGGAGTGTACGGGGGTACACTGAAGCTTTCTTT.

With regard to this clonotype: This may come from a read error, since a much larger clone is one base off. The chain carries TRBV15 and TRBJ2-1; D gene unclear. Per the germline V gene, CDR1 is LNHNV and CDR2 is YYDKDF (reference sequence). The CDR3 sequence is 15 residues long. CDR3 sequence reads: CASSSQHSSYNEQFF. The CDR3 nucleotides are TGTGCCTCCAGCAGTCAACACAGCTCCTACAATGAGCAGTTCTTC.

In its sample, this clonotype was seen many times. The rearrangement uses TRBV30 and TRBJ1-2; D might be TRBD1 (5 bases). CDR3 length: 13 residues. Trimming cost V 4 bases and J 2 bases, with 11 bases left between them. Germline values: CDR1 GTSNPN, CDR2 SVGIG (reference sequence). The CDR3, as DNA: TGTGCCTGGAACGGGGCGCTGAACTATGGCTACACCTTC. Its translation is CAWNGALNYGYTF.

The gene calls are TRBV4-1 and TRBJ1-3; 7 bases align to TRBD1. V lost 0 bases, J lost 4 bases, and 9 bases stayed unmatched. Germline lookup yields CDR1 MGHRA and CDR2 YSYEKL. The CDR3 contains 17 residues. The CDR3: CASSQEWSRTGGNTIYF. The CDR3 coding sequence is TGCGCCAGCAGCCAAGAGTGGAGTCGGACAGGCGGAAACACCATATATTTT.

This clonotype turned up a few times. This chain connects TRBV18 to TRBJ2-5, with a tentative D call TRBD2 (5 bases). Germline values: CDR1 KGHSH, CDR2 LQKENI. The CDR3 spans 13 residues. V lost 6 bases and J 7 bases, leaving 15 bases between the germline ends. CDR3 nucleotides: TGTGCCAGCTCCACCAACCAAGAGGGGACCCAGTACTTC. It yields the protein CASSTNQEGTQYF.

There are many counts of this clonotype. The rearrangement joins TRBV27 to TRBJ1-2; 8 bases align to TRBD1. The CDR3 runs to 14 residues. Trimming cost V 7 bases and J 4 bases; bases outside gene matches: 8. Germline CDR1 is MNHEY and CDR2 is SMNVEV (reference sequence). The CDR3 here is CASTPGGRGYGYTF. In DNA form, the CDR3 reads TGTGCCAGCACCCCAGGGGGCAGAGGCTATGGCTACACCTTC.

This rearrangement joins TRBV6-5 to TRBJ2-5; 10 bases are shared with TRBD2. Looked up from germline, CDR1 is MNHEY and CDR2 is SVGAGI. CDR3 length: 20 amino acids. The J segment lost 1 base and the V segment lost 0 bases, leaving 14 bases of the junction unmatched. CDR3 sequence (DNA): TGTGCCAGCAGTTACTCGAAGCGGCCTAGCGGGGGCCTGCTCCAAGAGACCCAGTACTTC. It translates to CASSYSKRPSGGLLQETQYF.

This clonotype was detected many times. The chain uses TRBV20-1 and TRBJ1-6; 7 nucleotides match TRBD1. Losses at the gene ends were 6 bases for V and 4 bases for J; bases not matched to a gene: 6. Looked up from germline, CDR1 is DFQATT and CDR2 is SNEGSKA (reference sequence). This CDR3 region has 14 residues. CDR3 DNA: TGCAGTGCAGCCGGGACAGCGTATAATTCACCCCTCCACTTT. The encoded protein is CSAAGTAYNSPLHF.

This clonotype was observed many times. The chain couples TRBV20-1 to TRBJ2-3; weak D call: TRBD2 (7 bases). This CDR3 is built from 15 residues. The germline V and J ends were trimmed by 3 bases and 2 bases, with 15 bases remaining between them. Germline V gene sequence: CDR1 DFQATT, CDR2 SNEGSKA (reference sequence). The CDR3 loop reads CSASLSGGITDTQYF. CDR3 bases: TGCAGTGCTAGTCTGTCGGGGGGCATCACAGATACGCAGTATTTT.

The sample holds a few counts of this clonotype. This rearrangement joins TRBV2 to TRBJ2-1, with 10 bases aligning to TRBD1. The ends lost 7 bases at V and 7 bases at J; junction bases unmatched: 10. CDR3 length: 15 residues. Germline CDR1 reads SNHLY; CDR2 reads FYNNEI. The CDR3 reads CASKSQDRGWNEQFF. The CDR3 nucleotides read TGTGCCAGCAAATCCCAGGACAGGGGGTGGAATGAGCAGTTCTTC.